The sequence of this T cell receptor beta chain was determined in a study of blood T cell repertoires in COVID-19. Original processing methods: From reference gene primer amplification, estimates of nucleated cell counts were derived. Assay used: immunoSEQ multiplex PCR; TCRdb lists only in-frame clones, some missing. The V and J calls and clone size were taken over from that table, and D and trimming were inferred from the DNA. The data hold roughly 290,000 clones, with 80% to 90% observed a single time. CDR3 length: 14 amino acids. Germline CDR1 reads SEHNR; CDR2 reads FQNEAQ (reference sequence). V was pared by 1 base and J by 5 bases, with 11 bases between.

This sequence joins TRBV7-9 and TRBJ1-2, with unresolved D. The sample consisted of PBMCs or T cells enriched from blood (not recorded which). The TCR originated in a woman younger than 45 who had recovered from COVID-19. For the CDR3, the DNA is TGTGCCAGCAGCTTAGGGTGGCAGGAATATGGCTACACCTTC. This translates into CASSLGWQEYGYTF.